The 11 T cell receptor beta chains presented below share a single source sample, sequenced in a study of T cell responses to AZD1222 COVID-19 vaccine. Clones were read by immunoSEQ multiplex PCR, and TCRdb kept only the in-frame ones, dropping some. The sample includes about 150,000 clones, about 93% of them seen just once. The sequences come from peripheral blood, collected 28 days after the second AZD1222 dose. The origin of the receptors is an adult who received the AZD1222 COVID-19 vaccine.

V is TRBV21-1 and J is TRBJ2-1; the table's D call of TRBD2 was not tested on the DNA. TRBV21-1 is a pseudogene segment. The length of the CDR3 is 17 residues. The CDR3 reads CASSIGLAESSYNEQFF. CDR3 coding DNA: TGTGCCAGCAGCATCGGACTAGCGGAAAGCTCCTACAATGAGCAGTTCTTC.

The J gene is TRBJ2-1, the V gene TRBV5-1; 10 bases align to TRBD2. Germline loops: CDR1 SGHRS, CDR2 YFSETQ. V shed 4 bases, J shed 7 bases, and the junction held 8 bases outside the gene matches. The CDR3 runs to 15 residues. In DNA, the CDR3 is TGCGCCAGCAGCGAAGGACTAGCGGTAACGAATGAGCAGTTCTTC. Translating gives CASSEGLAVTNEQFF. The variable domain in full, with the rest retrieved from reference TRBV5-1 and TRBJ2-1, is KAGVTQTPRYLIKTRGQQVTLSCSPISGHRSVSWYQQTPGQGLQFLFEYFSETQRNKGNFPGRFSGRQFSNSRSEMNVSTLELGDSALYLCASSEGLAVTNEQFFGPGTRLTVL.

The table lists this clone with a few counts. The V and J genes are TRBV5-1 and TRBJ1-1; TRBD1 matches at 8 bases. Losses at the gene ends were 0 bases for V and 6 bases for J; bases not matched to a gene: 10. The CDR3 has 16 residues. Germline values: CDR1 SGHRS, CDR2 YFSETQ. In DNA, the CDR3 is TGCGCCAGCAGCTTGGCCCAGGGGGCCAGGATAGCTGAAGCTTTCTTT. Translating it yields CASSLAQGARIAEAFF.

The chain links TRBV7-2 to TRBJ2-2, with 9 bases lining up with TRBD1. This CDR3 has 16 residues. Looked up from germline, CDR1 is SGHTA and CDR2 is FQGNSA. The V and J ends lost 1 base and 6 bases, in that order; junction bases with no gene match: 6. The CDR3 DNA follows: TGTGCCAGCAGCTTAGGGCCGACAGGGGGAGCCGGGGAGCTGTTTTTT. Amino acid sequence: CASSLGPTGGAGELFF. Looking up the rest from reference TRBV7-2 and TRBJ2-2 gives the full variable domain: GAGVSQSPSNKVTEKGKDVELRCDPISGHTALYWYRQSLGQGLEFLIYFQGNSAPDKSGLPSDRFSAERTGGSVSTLTIQRTQQEDSAVYLCASSLGPTGGAGELFFGEGSRLTVL.

This chain links TRBV19 with TRBJ1-5, with D unresolved. Germline CDR1 and CDR2: LNHDA and SQIVND (reference sequence). The CDR3 is 13 amino acids. The germline V and J ends were trimmed by 5 bases and 4 bases, with 9 bases remaining between them. CDR3 DNA: TGTGCCAGTAGTTGGTGGGGTAATCAGCCCCAGCATTTT. Encoded protein: CASSWWGNQPQHF.

The chain has TRBV29-1 and TRBJ1-1, with 8 bases fitting TRBD1. Germline loops: CDR1 SQVTM, CDR2 ANQGSEA. With 6 bases clipped from V and 0 bases from J, the junction kept 6 bases outside the gene matches. This CDR3 has 14 amino acids. CDR3 nucleotide sequence: TGCAGCGTCGATAGACAGGGGTTGAACACTGAAGCTTTCTTT. This encodes CSVDRQGLNTEAFF.

The table lists this clone with a count of one. J is TRBJ1-2 and V is TRBV5-6; 8 bases are a match to TRBD1. V gave up 2 bases and J gave up 8 bases; unmatched junction bases: 8. The CDR3 contains 14 residues. Germline lookup yields CDR1 SGHDT and CDR2 YYEEEE. DNA for the CDR3: TGTGCCAGCAGCTTAATAGACAGGGGCGGCGGCTACACCTTC. Protein product: CASSLIDRGGGYTF.

This rearrangement joins TRBV18 to TRBJ2-5, with 8 bases aligning to TRBD1. This CDR3 region has 14 residues. Germline CDR1 KGHSH, CDR2 LQKENI. Trimming at V came to 2 bases and at J to 5 bases, leaving 4 bases not matched to a gene. CDR3 sequence (DNA): TGTGCCAGCTCACCAGGACAGGGTGTTGAGACCCAGTACTTC. It encodes CASSPGQGVETQYF.

The chain combines TRBV4-1 with TRBJ1-1; the D gene is possibly TRBD1 (5 bases). Germline V gene sequence: CDR1 MGHRA, CDR2 YSYEKL. This CDR3 has 16 residues. With 0 bases removed from V and 2 bases from J, the gap between germline ends came to 13 bases. The CDR3 DNA follows: TGCGCCAGCAGCCAAGAGGGGGGGGGAATAAACACTGAAGCTTTCTTT. It is translated as CASSQEGGGINTEAFF.

The chain uses TRBV5-6 and TRBJ2-4; 11 bases fit TRBD1. V shed 4 bases, J shed 5 bases, and the junction held 11 bases outside the gene matches. The CDR3 runs to 17 residues. CDR1 is SGHDT and CDR2 is YYEEEE in the germline V gene. The CDR3 DNA sequence: TGTGCCAGCAGCGACCTCGGACAGGGGGCGCATCAAAACATTCAGTACTTC. Protein: CASSDLGQGAHQNIQYF.

This chain joins TRBV7-2 and TRBJ1-1; 7 nucleotides match TRBD1. After removal of 4 bases from V and 7 bases from J, the junction contained 6 bases not matched to a gene. CDR3 length: 13 residues. CDR1 is SGHTA, CDR2 FQGNSA, per germline. In DNA form, the CDR3 reads TGTGCCAGCAGCTCCACAGGGGCCAATGAAGCTTTCTTT. Translated, it gives CASSSTGANEAFF.